These 10 T cell receptor beta chains were sequenced from one sample in a study of T cells in Graves' hyperthyroidism and ophthalmopathy. The source material, RNA transcripts, was used to amplify TCR beta CDR3 regions. TCR CDR3 underwent first-round RT-PCR with the HTBI primer set. A single record per CDR3 protein comes from TCRdb applying MiXCR to the multiplex PCR reads. The sample yields roughly 520,000 distinct CDR3 sequences, 24% seen once. The sequenced sample consisted of blood. The receptors shown here come from a woman aged 30 to 39 with Graves' ophthalmopathy.

The chain is built from TRBV30 and TRBJ2-5, with D perhaps TRBD2 (5 bases). The V gene lost 0 bases and the J gene lost 5 bases, with 10 bases spanning the gap. The CDR3 extends over 13 amino acids. Germline values: CDR1 GTSNPN, CDR2 SVGIG (reference sequence). The CDR3 loop is CAWSVGGSETQYF. CDR3 coding DNA: TGTGCCTGGAGTGTGGGCGGGTCGGAGACCCAGTACTTC.

A single count supports this clonotype. The rearrangement uses TRBV11-3 and TRBJ1-1; D is unclear. V lost 2 bases and J 11 bases, leaving 12 bases between the germline ends. Germline CDR1 is SGHNT and CDR2 is YENEEA. The CDR3 extends over 12 amino acids. CDR3 residues: CASSLNESPAFF. Written as DNA, the CDR3 is TGTGCCAGCAGCTTAAATGAGAGTCCTGCTTTCTTT.

This chain links TRBV30 with TRBJ2-2, with D perhaps matching TRBD2 (6 bases). Germline lookup yields CDR1 GTSNPN and CDR2 SVGIG (reference sequence). The CDR3 spans 15 residues. Trimming pared 1 base from V and 7 bases from J, leaving 16 bases between. The CDR3 here is CAWSGGRPRGGELFF. The CDR3, as DNA: TGTGCCTGGAGTGGGGGGAGGCCCCGGGGCGGGGAGCTGTTTTTT.

V usage is TRBV20-1 and J usage is TRBJ1-3, with 9 bases fitting TRBD1. The CDR3 spans 13 residues. The germline V gene has CDR1 DFQATT and CDR2 SNEGSKA (reference sequence). V lost 6 bases, J lost 2 bases, and 2 bases stayed unmatched. In DNA form, the CDR3 reads TGCAGTGCAGGGGACAGGGCTGGAAACACCATATATTTT. This encodes CSAGDRAGNTIYF.

In its sample, this clonotype was seen many times. The rearrangement uses TRBV6-1 and TRBJ2-7; 9 bases line up with TRBD1. Germline values: CDR1 MNHNS, CDR2 SASEGT. CDR3 length: 15 amino acids. V was pared by 5 bases and J by 0 bases, with 5 bases of the junction left unmatched. CDR3 sequence: CASSRGQGSSYEQYF. The CDR3 coding sequence is TGTGCCAGCAGTAGAGGACAGGGGAGCTCCTACGAGCAGTACTTC.

This clonotype appeared many times. The chain recombines TRBV6-1 with TRBJ2-2; TRBD1 matches at 9 bases. Germline CDR1 is MNHNS and CDR2 is SASEGT. The CDR3 sequence is 15 residues long. The J segment lost 8 bases and the V segment lost 6 bases, leaving 10 bases of the junction unmatched. The CDR3 region has the DNA TGTGCCAGCAGAATCGGGACAGGGTCTTCAGGGGAGCTGTTTTTT. This translates into CASRIGTGSSGELFF.

This clonotype was picked up many times. The chain recombines TRBV6-1 with TRBJ2-5; tentatively, D is TRBD1 or TRBD2 (5 bases each). The V and J ends lost 1 base and 6 bases respectively, with 12 bases between them. Germline loops: CDR1 MNHNS, CDR2 SASEGT. This CDR3 contains 14 residues. The DNA of the CDR3 is TGTGCCAGCAGTGAAGGGGGGAGTCAAAAGACCCAGTACTTC. Protein product: CASSEGGSQKTQYF.

The V call is TRBV6-1, the J call TRBJ1-5; perhaps TRBD1 as D (5 bases). The CDR3 runs 14 residues. V lost 5 bases and J lost 5, with 13 bases in between. The germline V gene has CDR1 MNHNS and CDR2 SASEGT. CDR3 coding DNA: TGTGCCAGCAGTCCGGGGGAGCGGTATCAGCCCCAGCATTTT. The encoded protein is CASSPGERYQPQHF.

The sample holds many counts of this clonotype. The rearrangement links TRBV28 to TRBJ2-5, with 7 bases that match TRBD1. This CDR3 comprises 12 residues. Germline CDR1 and CDR2: MDHEN and SYDVKM. Trimming took 6 bases from V and 7 from J; bases not matched to a gene: 5. CDR3 residues: CASRTGSRTQYF. CDR3 nucleotides: TGTGCCAGCAGGACAGGGTCGCGGACCCAGTACTTC.

At least ten counts were recorded for this clonotype. Its ends do not fully match the called genes, so a read error is possible. The chain links TRBV20-1 to TRBJ1-2, with D hard to call. The CDR3 has 12 amino acids. Germline V gene data show CDR1 as DFQATT and CDR2 as SNEGSKA (reference sequence). CDR3 sequence reads: CSAREEGYAYTF. The DNA of the CDR3 is TGCAGTGCTAGAGAGGAAGGGTATGCCTACACCTTC.